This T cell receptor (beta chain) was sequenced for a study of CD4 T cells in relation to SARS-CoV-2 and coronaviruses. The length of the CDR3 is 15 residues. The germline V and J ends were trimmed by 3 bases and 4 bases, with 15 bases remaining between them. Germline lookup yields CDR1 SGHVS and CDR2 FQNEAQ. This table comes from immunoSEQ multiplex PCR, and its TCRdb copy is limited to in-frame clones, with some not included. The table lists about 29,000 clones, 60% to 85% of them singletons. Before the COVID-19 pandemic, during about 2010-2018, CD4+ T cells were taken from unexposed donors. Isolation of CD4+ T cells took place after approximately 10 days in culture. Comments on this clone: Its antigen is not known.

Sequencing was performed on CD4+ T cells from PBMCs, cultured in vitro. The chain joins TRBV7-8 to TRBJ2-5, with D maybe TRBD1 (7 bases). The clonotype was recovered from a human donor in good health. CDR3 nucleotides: TGTGCCAGCAGCTTCGACAGGGTGGGAGGAGAGACCCAGTACTTC. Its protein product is CASSFDRVGGETQYF.